This T cell receptor beta chain was found in a study of T cells in narcolepsy. Study-wide context: Healthy controls were enrolled alongside patients with narcolepsy type 1 or type 2.

Whole-study results and caveats: Reportedly, autoreactive clonotypes were serially detected in patients' blood but not controls'. No autoreactive T cell clone sequences appeared in some memory CD4+ repertoires. Same-patient CSF and blood CD4+ T cell clonotypes included HCRT-specific and TRIB2-specific autoreactive ones.

A few counts support this clone. Its matching antigen is unknown. TCRdb's copy holds only in-frame clones and misses some; the assay was immunoSEQ multiplex PCR. The sample lists about 30,000 clones; about four fifths were seen once. The CDR3 covers 18 residues. Germline CDR1 MGHRA, CDR2 YSYEKL. Trimming left V 1 base short and J 0 bases short, with 15 bases between. This chain links TRBV4-1 with TRBJ1-4; no clear D gene. Source material: CD45RA- memory CD4+ T cells from PBMCs. This clonotype was sampled from a human donor with narcolepsy. The CDR3 loop reads CASSQVLTLSPTNEKLFF. The CDR3 DNA is TGCGCCAGCAGCCAAGTCCTAACCCTCAGCCCAACTAATGAAAAACTGTTTTTT.